Presented here are 28 T cell receptor beta chains from one specimen sequenced in a study of response to subunit inactivated influenza vaccine (dated by TCRdb to the late 2010s). Receptors were amplified or captured by RT-PCR. The instrument given in TCRdb is Illumina HiSeq 2500. TCRdb handled the public reads itself, with Q25 trimming in fastp and clone calling in MiXCR, and kept productive beta chains. CDR3 protein sequences are deduplicated, and each keeps its most common genes and DNA. The sample yields some 540,000 distinct CDR3 sequences; 20% to 25% were counted once. Of the sample, approximately 2.9% falls within the top ten clones. These data also featured in a second study, about T cells expressing NK-cell markers. The second paper further reports: The TCR beta cDNA libraries were made using 5'RACE template switching, a step that added both a universal primer site and unique molecular identifiers.

Sequenced here: CD4+ T cells sorted from PBMCs, sampled about 11 days after vaccination. The receptors were sampled from a man in his fifties who received an inactivated influenza vaccine. Donor details come from another sample of the same person, matched by shared clones.

In this sample, this clonotype turned up many times. The J gene is TRBJ2-1, the V gene TRBV2; 8 bases line up with TRBD2. The length of the CDR3 is 17 residues. Germline assignment: CDR1 SNHLY and CDR2 FYNNEI. V trimming: 3 bases; J trimming: 5 bases; junction bases outside the gene matches: 12. CDR3 sequence reads: CASSDFGVAGLDNEQFF. The CDR3 region has the DNA TGTGCCAGCAGTGATTTCGGGGTAGCGGGACTAGACAATGAGCAGTTCTTC.

This clonotype was counted between two and nine times. In nucleotides, the CDR3 is TGTGCCAGCAGCTACCAACAGGGGGCGAGAAATTCACCCCTCCACTTT. This encodes CASSYQQGARNSPLHF. The genes are TRBV7-2 and TRBJ1-6; TRBD1 matches 9 bases. The CDR3 has 16 residues. Germline trimming cut 4 bases from V and 7 bases from J; bases unmatched to any gene: 8. CDR1 and CDR2 from the germline V gene are SGHTA and FQGNSA.

The chain joins TRBV7-9 to TRBJ2-3; TRBD2 matches 9 bases. CDR1 is SEHNR, CDR2 FQNEAQ, per germline (reference sequence). This CDR3 has 16 residues. With V trimmed by 2 bases and J by 5 bases, 8 bases remained unmatched. As DNA, the CDR3 is TGTGCCAGCAGCTTAAGGCTAGCGGGGTCCAAAGATACGCAGTATTTT. It is translated as CASSLRLAGSKDTQYF.

V and J are TRBV4-1 and TRBJ2-3; D ambiguous. The CDR3 runs to 14 residues. CDR1 and CDR2 from the germline V gene are MGHRA and YSYEKL. Trimming took 3 bases from V and 6 from J, leaving 13 bases between them. The CDR3 nucleotides read TGCGCCAGCAGCCACCCTAAGGACGTGGATACGCAGTATTTT. As protein: CASSHPKDVDTQYF.

This clonotype appeared a few times. The chain joins TRBV4-2 to TRBJ1-2, with TRBD1 matching 9 bases. Germline lookup yields CDR1 LGHNA and CDR2 YNFKEQ. After removal of 5 bases from V and 8 bases from J, the junction contained 9 bases not matched to a gene. The CDR3 spans 14 residues. The CDR3, as DNA: TGTGCCAGCAGCACGCGGACAGGGGTGGGAGGCTACACCTTC. Its translation is CASSTRTGVGGYTF.

The CDR3 sequence: CASSVGAATTTDTQYF. The DNA of the CDR3 is TGTGCCAGCAGCGTAGGGGCGGCAACGACCACAGATACGCAGTATTTT. The chain employs TRBV7-8 and TRBJ2-3; D might be TRBD1 (5 bases). The V end was cut by 5 bases, the J end by 2 bases, with 17 bases between. CDR1 is SGHVS and CDR2 is FQNEAQ in the germline V gene. This CDR3 region has 16 residues.

This clonotype was observed a few times. The chain carries TRBV4-3 and TRBJ2-7, with TRBD2 identical over 8 bases. The germline gives CDR1 LGHNA, CDR2 YSLEER. The CDR3 has 16 residues. Germline trimming cut 0 bases from V and 2 bases from J; bases unmatched to any gene: 6. CDR3 protein: CASSQDDISGTYEQYF. The CDR3 bases are TGCGCCAGCAGCCAAGATGATATTAGCGGGACCTACGAGCAGTACTTC.

Only a few counts were recorded for this clonotype. This chain uses TRBV11-2 with TRBJ2-2; 8 bases line up with TRBD2. V trimming: 5 bases; J trimming: 7 bases; junction bases outside the gene matches: 9. There are 15 residues in the CDR3. Looked up from germline, CDR1 is SGHAT and CDR2 is FQNNGV. The CDR3 sequence is CASSAQRGGFGELFF. In DNA, the CDR3 is TGTGCCAGCAGCGCCCAACGGGGGGGCTTCGGGGAGCTGTTTTTT.

This clonotype has just a few counts. The chain has TRBV20-1 and TRBJ2-7; D is undetermined. This CDR3 comprises 13 residues. V shed 6 bases and J shed 0 bases, with 12 bases lying between them. Germline values: CDR1 DFQATT, CDR2 SNEGSKA (reference sequence). The CDR3 region is CSAPKDVSYEQYF. The DNA for the CDR3 is TGCAGTGCCCCCAAGGACGTCTCCTACGAGCAGTACTTC.

This clonotype has more than one count but fewer than ten. The chain combines TRBV6-5 with TRBJ2-7, with 7 bases lining up with TRBD2. The CDR3 length is 14 residues. Germline V gene sequence: CDR1 MNHEY, CDR2 SVGAGI. The V and J ends lost 2 bases and 4 bases, in that order; junction bases with no gene match: 5. The CDR3 sequence is CASSYRGEGYEQYF. Here the CDR3 DNA reads TGTGCCAGCAGTTACCGCGGGGAGGGTTACGAGCAGTACTTC.

V is TRBV29-1 and J is TRBJ2-4, with a possible D match to TRBD2 (5 bases). This CDR3 has 13 amino acids. CDR1 SQVTM and CDR2 ANQGSEA come from the germline V gene. The V gene lost 7 bases and the J gene lost 9 bases, with 19 bases spanning the gap. CDR3 loop: CSGGMGDGSIQYF. CDR3 sequence (DNA): TGCAGCGGAGGTATGGGAGACGGAAGCATTCAGTACTTC.

This clonotype showed up just a few times. The rearrangement uses TRBV20-1 and TRBJ2-3; the match to TRBD2 covers 8 bases. The CDR3 covers 16 residues. CDR1 is DFQATT and CDR2 is SNEGSKA in the germline V gene (reference sequence). The V segment lost 6 bases and the J segment 4 bases; nucleotides outside the gene matches: 15. CDR3 protein: CSAITASGSVADTQYF. DNA of the CDR3: TGCAGTGCGATTACGGCGAGCGGGAGCGTCGCAGATACGCAGTATTTT.

This clonotype appeared a few times. The chain links TRBV11-2 to TRBJ2-5; TRBD1 matches at 7 bases. Germline CDR1 is SGHAT and CDR2 is FQNNGV. The CDR3 extends over 15 amino acids. The J segment lost 6 bases and the V segment lost 6 bases, leaving 13 bases of the junction unmatched. The CDR3 loop reads CASSLPGQRGKTQYF. The CDR3 DNA is TGTGCCAGCAGTCTTCCGGGACAGCGAGGGAAGACCCAGTACTTC.

This clonotype has only one observation. This sequence joins TRBV27 and TRBJ2-1; D is unclear. Between the trimmed V and J ends, which lost 4 bases and 2 bases, there was a span of 12 bases. The CDR3 runs 15 residues. The germline V gene encodes CDR1 MNHEY and CDR2 SMNVEV (reference sequence). In nucleotides, the CDR3 is TGTGCCAGCAGTTCCAGAGACTCTACCTACAATGAGCAGTTCTTC. Translating it yields CASSSRDSTYNEQFF.

This chain joins TRBV29-1 and TRBJ2-1, with TRBD2 identical over 10 bases. V was clipped by 6 bases and J by 7 bases; unmatched bases: 9. CDR1 and CDR2 (germline): SQVTM, ANQGSEA. The CDR3 is 14 amino acids. CDR3 sequence reads: CSVGAGGALNEQFF. The CDR3 nucleotides are TGCAGCGTGGGAGCGGGGGGGGCTTTGAATGAGCAGTTCTTC.

This clonotype was counted between two and nine times. The chain couples TRBV5-1 to TRBJ1-6; D may be TRBD1 (6 bases). V shed 1 base and J shed 8 bases, with 16 bases lying between them. Per germline, CDR1 SGHRS and CDR2 YFSETQ. CDR3 length: 16 residues. CDR3 bases: TGCGCCAGCAGCTTGTACTGGAGGGGGGACCATTCACCCCTCCACTTT. It encodes CASSLYWRGDHSPLHF.

The chain links TRBV5-1 to TRBJ2-3; a weak D match, TRBD1 (7 bases). There are 15 residues in the CDR3. Deletions cut 3 bases from V and 2 bases from J, with 13 bases between. Germline V gene sequence: CDR1 SGHRS, CDR2 YFSETQ. The CDR3 sequence is CASSWGDRDTDTQYF. The CDR3 DNA reads TGCGCCAGCAGCTGGGGGGACAGAGACACAGATACGCAGTATTTT.

The chain uses TRBV2 and TRBJ2-7; 7 bases are a match to TRBD2. CDR3 length equals 12 residues. V was pared by 4 bases and J by 5 bases, with 2 bases of the junction left unmatched. Germline V gives CDR1 SNHLY, CDR2 FYNNEI. The CDR3 loop is CASSVLAHEQYF. The CDR3 DNA sequence: TGTGCCAGCAGTGTACTAGCGCACGAGCAGTACTTC.

The rearrangement uses TRBV27 and TRBJ2-1; TRBD2 matches 7 bases. The junction had 9 bases not matched to a gene; V was cut back by 4 bases and J by 0 bases. CDR3 length equals 17 residues. Germline V gives CDR1 MNHEY, CDR2 SMNVEV (reference sequence). The CDR3 protein is CASSSHSAGSSYNEQFF. The CDR3 region has the DNA TGTGCCAGCAGTTCACACTCAGCGGGGAGCTCCTACAATGAGCAGTTCTTC.

The rearrangement links TRBV6-5 to TRBJ2-2; unclear D gene. Deletions cut 2 bases from V and 4 bases from J, with 8 bases between. The CDR3 covers 14 residues. Germline loops: CDR1 MNHEY, CDR2 SVGAGI. The chain's CDR3 is CASSYDLFTGELFF. Written as DNA, the CDR3 is TGTGCCAGCAGTTACGACTTATTCACCGGGGAGCTGTTTTTT.

The chain links TRBV10-3 to TRBJ1-5, with 7 bases lining up with TRBD1. The J segment lost 2 bases and the V segment lost 4 bases, leaving 5 bases of the junction unmatched. Germline CDR1 is ENHRY and CDR2 is SYGVKD. This CDR3 is built from 15 residues. Here the CDR3 reads CAISAGTVGNQPQHF. Here the CDR3 DNA reads TGTGCCATCAGTGCCGGGACAGTGGGCAATCAGCCCCAGCATTTT.

This sequence joins TRBV20-1 and TRBJ1-5, with 8 bases aligning to TRBD1. The length of the CDR3 is 14 residues. Germline V gene sequence: CDR1 DFQATT, CDR2 SNEGSKA (reference sequence). V was clipped by 1 base and J by 4 bases; unmatched bases: 3. The CDR3 bases are TGCAGTGCTAGAGGGACAGGGACTAATCAGCCCCAGCATTTT. Translation: CSARGTGTNQPQHF.

The chain employs TRBV20-1 and TRBJ2-2; TRBD2 is a possible D gene (6 bases). CDR3 size: 15 residues. Germline lookup yields CDR1 DFQATT and CDR2 SNEGSKA (reference sequence). V lost 4 bases and J 0 bases, leaving 12 bases between the germline ends. CDR3 amino acids: CSAKGIAANTGELFF. DNA for the CDR3: TGCAGTGCTAAGGGGATAGCGGCGAACACCGGGGAGCTGTTTTTT.

The chain joins TRBV27 to TRBJ2-5; the match to TRBD2 covers 8 bases. The CDR3 contains 15 residues. Trimming at V came to 6 bases and at J to 3 bases, leaving 9 bases not matched to a gene. The germline gives CDR1 MNHEY, CDR2 SMNVEV (reference sequence). The CDR3 DNA follows: TGTGCCAGCAGCTCCGGACTAGCTGGGAAAGAGACCCAGTACTTC. Protein product: CASSSGLAGKETQYF.

The chain uses TRBV18 and TRBJ2-7, with D unresolved. Germline loops: CDR1 KGHSH, CDR2 LQKENI. The length of the CDR3 is 12 residues. V was trimmed by 6 bases and J by 4 bases, leaving 10 bases between them. CDR3 nucleotides: TGTGCCAGCTCTCAACAGATGTACGAGCAGTACTTC. This sequence encodes CASSQQMYEQYF.

This clonotype has only a few counts. CDR3 in amino acids: CSAPGARRETQYF. DNA of the CDR3: TGCAGTGCCCCCGGGGCTAGGAGGGAGACCCAGTACTTC. This chain joins TRBV20-1 and TRBJ2-5, with D perhaps TRBD1 or TRBD2 (5 bases each). The CDR3 extends over 13 amino acids. Germline lookup yields CDR1 DFQATT and CDR2 SNEGSKA (reference sequence). V lost 6 bases, J lost 5 bases, and 16 bases lay in between.

The rearrangement joins TRBV18 to TRBJ1-2; D not certain. There are 13 residues in the CDR3. In germline, CDR1 is KGHSH, CDR2 LQKENI. Trimming took off 3 bases at V and 6 bases at J, with 11 bases between the two ends. This CDR3 is CASSPDLNHGYTF. The CDR3 nucleotides read TGTGCCAGCTCACCGGATCTGAATCATGGCTACACCTTC.

This clonotype appeared a few times. The rearrangement joins TRBV2 to TRBJ2-3; possible D gene TRBD1, 6 bases. Germline CDR1 reads SNHLY; CDR2 reads FYNNEI. V dropped 2 bases and J dropped 6 bases, with 9 bases sitting between them. The CDR3 contains 13 residues. CDR3 residues: CASSETGSDTQYF. CDR3 nucleotide sequence: TGTGCCAGCAGTGAAACAGGGTCTGATACGCAGTATTTT.